These T cell receptor beta chains were read from a single sample in a study of cytomegalovirus exposure and HLA in healthy donors. Assay: immunoSEQ multiplex PCR; the TCRdb copy retains only in-frame clones and omits some. The sample shows around 160,000 clones, 68% of them seen only once. Sample: PBMCs. The receptors shown here come from a middle-aged man in good health and CMV-seronegative. CDR3s include the opening cysteine and the closing phenylalanine or tryptophan. The D gene is left open where the match is weak. Some rows mark clone size as missing; the rest say once, few, many or name a class of expanded clone.

J gene,V gene,D gene,CDR3 length,clone size,CDR3 protein,CDR3 DNA
TRBJ2-3,TRBV5-4,TRBD2,16,NA,CASSLEAGGRVDTQYF,TGTGCCAGCAGCTTGGAAGCGGGGGGGAGGGTAGATACGCAGTATTTT
TRBJ2-5,TRBV27,NA,16,few,CASSFSLRDNQETQYF,TGTGCCAGCAGTTTTTCCCTCCGGGACAACCAAGAGACCCAGTACTTC
TRBJ2-3,TRBV2,TRBD2,16,NA,CASKSGSGATTDTQYF,TGTGCCAGCAAATCGGGGAGCGGGGCGACCACAGATACGCAGTATTTT
TRBJ2-1,TRBV5-4,TRBD2,16,NA,CASSLDGTSVYNEQFF,TGTGCCAGCAGCCTGGATGGGACTAGCGTCTACAATGAGCAGTTCTTC
TRBJ1-2,TRBV27,TRBD1,15,NA,CASSLMTGGGYGYTF,TGTGCCAGCAGTTTGATGACAGGGGGCGGCTATGGCTACACCTTC
TRBJ2-2,TRBV6-5,NA,15,NA,CASRTDSRNTGELFF,TGTGCCAGCAGAACGGACAGCCGTAACACCGGGGAGCTGTTTTTT
TRBJ1-2,TRBV5-1,TRBD1,14,NA,CASSYRGQNYGYTF,TGCGCCAGCAGCTACAGGGGGCAGAACTATGGCTACACCTTC
TRBJ1-2,TRBV2,TRBD1,16,NA,CASSPGQGAGNYGYTF,TGTGCCAGCAGCCCGGGACAGGGGGCTGGGAACTATGGCTACACCTTC
TRBJ2-6,TRBV5-1,NA,15,NA,CASSLDSSGANVLTF,TGCGCCAGCAGCTTAGACAGCTCTGGGGCCAACGTCCTGACTTTC
TRBJ1-2,TRBV28,NA,13,NA,CASSTTASYGYTF,TGTGCCAGCAGTACGACAGCCTCCTATGGCTACACCTTC
TRBJ2-2,TRBV4-1,NA,15,NA,CASSQEFRVTGELFF,TGCGCCAGCAGCCAAGAGTTCCGGGTTACCGGGGAGCTGTTTTTT
TRBJ1-1,TRBV7-9,TRBD1,15,NA,CASSLSGGIQTEAFF,TGTGCCAGCAGCTTATCAGGGGGCATCCAGACTGAAGCTTTCTTT
TRBJ2-7,TRBV5-4,NA,14,NA,CASSNPSSGYEQYF,TGTGCCAGCAGCAATCCTAGCTCAGGCTACGAGCAGTACTTC
TRBJ2-1,TRBV5-6,TRBD1,15,few,CASSLAGGFYNEQFF,TGTGCCAGCAGCTTGGCAGGGGGCTTTTACAATGAGCAGTTCTTC
TRBJ2-1,TRBV28,TRBD2,13,once,CASRLAGGHEQFF,TGTGCCAGCAGGTTAGCGGGGGGTCATGAGCAGTTCTTC
TRBJ2-7,TRBV28,TRBD2,15,NA,CASRGGAGGHYEQYF,TGTGCCAGCAGGGGGGGAGCGGGGGGGCATTACGAGCAGTACTTC
TRBJ2-2,TRBV7-6,NA,15,NA,CASSGQPLNTGELFF,TGTGCCAGCAGCGGACAGCCTCTGAACACCGGGGAGCTGTTTTTT
TRBJ1-1,TRBV5-1,TRBD1,13,NA,CASTDRGRTEAFF,TGCGCCAGCACTGACAGGGGAAGGACTGAAGCTTTCTTT
TRBJ1-6,TRBV6-5,NA,14,few,CASRPPGHLQPLHF,TGTGCCAGCAGACCTCCGGGACACCTTCAGCCCCTCCACTTT
TRBJ2-7,TRBV14,TRBD1,15,NA,CASSNSGTGLYEQYF,TGTGCCAGCAGCAATTCCGGGACAGGGCTCTACGAGCAGTACTTC
TRBJ2-7,TRBV7-2,TRBD1,14,NA,CASSRRQGSYEQYF,TGTGCCAGCAGCCGAAGACAGGGCTCCTACGAGCAGTACTTC
TRBJ1-4,TRBV6-5,NA,14,NA,CASSRTSSNEKLFF,TGTGCCAGCAGCCGCACATCATCTAATGAAAAACTGTTTTTT
TRBJ2-1,TRBV12-5,NA,13,few,CASGLGGRKEQFF,TGTGCTAGTGGTTTGGGGGGGAGGAAGGAGCAGTTCTTC
TRBJ1-3,TRBV6-1,TRBD1,15,few,CASMITGGSGNTIYF,TGTGCCAGCATGATTACAGGGGGATCTGGAAACACCATATATTTT
TRBJ2-2,TRBV6-1,TRBD1,14,many,CASSGDRDTGELFF,TGTGCCAGCAGTGGAGACAGGGACACCGGGGAGCTGTTTTTT
TRBJ2-5,TRBV6-5,TRBD1,13,NA,CASSLTGKETQYF,TGTGCCAGCAGTTTGACAGGGAAAGAGACCCAGTACTTC
TRBJ2-7,TRBV29-1,TRBD1,12,few,CSVVGTAYEQYF,TGCAGCGTCGTAGGGACAGCCTACGAGCAGTACTTC
TRBJ2-2,TRBV6-6,TRBD1,14,NA,CASGTGGYTGELFF,TGTGCCAGCGGGACAGGGGGCTACACCGGGGAGCTGTTTTTT
TRBJ1-5,TRBV28,NA,15,NA,CASSYTDTLNQSQHF,TGTGCCAGCAGTTATACCGACACCCTCAATCAGTCCCAGCATTTT
TRBJ2-7,TRBV5-4,NA,13,NA,CASSLSGHYEQYF,TGTGCCAGCAGCTTGTCAGGGCACTACGAGCAGTACTTC
TRBJ2-2,TRBV2,NA,14,NA,CASSDRGDTGELFF,TGTGCCAGCAGTGACAGGGGCGACACCGGGGAGCTGTTTTTT
TRBJ2-5,TRBV2,NA,14,NA,CASSETDSQGTQYF,TGTGCCAGCAGTGAAACGGACAGCCAAGGGACCCAGTACTTC
TRBJ1-5,TRBV7-2,NA,15,NA,CASSFQASGNQPQHF,TGTGCCAGCAGCTTTCAGGCTTCGGGCAATCAGCCCCAGCATTTT
TRBJ2-7,TRBV5-1,TRBD1,14,NA,CASSAGQGGYEQYF,TGCGCCAGCAGCGCAGGACAGGGAGGCTACGAGCAGTACTTC
TRBJ2-7,TRBV9,TRBD1,15,few,CASSVNGQGFVKQYF,TGTGCCAGCAGCGTAAATGGACAGGGGTTTGTCAAGCAGTACTTC
TRBJ2-7,TRBV5-6,TRBD1,13,NA,CASSRGGGYEQYF,TGTGCCAGCAGTAGAGGGGGCGGCTACGAGCAGTACTTC
TRBJ1-2,TRBV5-1,NA,12,once,CASSPGRSGYTF,TGCGCCAGCAGCCCAGGGAGGAGCGGCTACACCTTC
TRBJ1-1,TRBV28,TRBD1,15,NA,CASSTYRGRATEAFF,TGTGCCAGCAGTACGTACAGGGGGCGAGCCACTGAAGCTTTCTTT
TRBJ1-5,TRBV7-2,TRBD1,15,NA,CASSSRTGGGQPQHF,TGTGCCAGCAGCTCGAGGACAGGGGGCGGTCAGCCCCAGCATTTT
TRBJ1-1,TRBV19,NA,15,NA,CASSISGALNTEAFF,TGTGCCAGTAGTATTTCAGGGGCGTTGAACACTGAAGCTTTCTTT
TRBJ1-2,TRBV27,TRBD1,16,few,CASRGGDRGRIYGYTF,TGTGCCAGCAGAGGGGGGGACAGGGGCCGGATTTATGGCTACACCTTC
TRBJ1-5,TRBV27,NA,16,NA,CASSHDGSPLNQPQHF,TGTGCCAGCAGTCACGATGGCAGTCCCCTCAATCAGCCCCAGCATTTT
TRBJ2-6,TRBV5-1,NA,18,NA,CASSPSTGRSAGANVLTF,TGCGCCAGCAGCCCGTCGACAGGGAGGAGTGCTGGGGCCAACGTCCTGACTTTC
TRBJ2-5,TRBV7-9,TRBD1,15,NA,CASSFSQGQGETQYF,TGTGCCAGCAGCTTTTCACAAGGACAGGGGGAGACCCAGTACTTC